The sequence of this TCR beta chain was determined in a study of blood T cell repertoires in COVID-19. Participant age was roughly 18 to 90 years, and participants resided in 25 or so US areas. Under the authors' procedure: From reference gene primer amplification, estimates of nucleated cell counts were derived. Assay: immunoSEQ multiplex PCR; the TCRdb copy retains only in-frame clones and omits some. V, J and clone size reflect that table, while D and trimming were determined from the DNA. Among 150,000 to 250,000 clones, roughly 82% were seen once, and the ten largest hold roughly 12%. This clone was counted a single time. The CDR3 consists of 13 residues. V shed 2 bases and J shed 6 bases, with 10 bases lying between them. The germline V gene encodes CDR1 SGHAT and CDR2 FQNNGV.

The clonotype comes from a man in his forties who had recovered from COVID-19. Source material: PBMCs or T cells enriched from blood (not recorded which). This chain joins TRBV11-2 and TRBJ1-1; perhaps TRBD1 as D (6 bases). The CDR3 loop reads CASSLTGLSEAFF. As DNA, the CDR3 is TGTGCCAGCAGCTTAACAGGGCTCTCTGAAGCTTTCTTT.